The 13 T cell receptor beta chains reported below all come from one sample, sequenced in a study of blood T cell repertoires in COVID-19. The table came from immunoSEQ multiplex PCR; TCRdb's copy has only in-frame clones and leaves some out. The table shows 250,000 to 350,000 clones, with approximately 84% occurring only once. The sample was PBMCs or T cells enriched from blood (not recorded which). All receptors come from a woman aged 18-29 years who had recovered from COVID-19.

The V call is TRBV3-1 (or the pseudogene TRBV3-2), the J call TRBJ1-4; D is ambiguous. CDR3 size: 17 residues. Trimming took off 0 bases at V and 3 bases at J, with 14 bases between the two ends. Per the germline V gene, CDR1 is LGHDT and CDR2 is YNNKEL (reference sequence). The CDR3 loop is CASSQDLGVGANEKLFF. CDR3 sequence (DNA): TGTGCCAGCAGCCAAGATCTGGGTGTGGGCGCTAATGAAAAACTGTTTTTT.

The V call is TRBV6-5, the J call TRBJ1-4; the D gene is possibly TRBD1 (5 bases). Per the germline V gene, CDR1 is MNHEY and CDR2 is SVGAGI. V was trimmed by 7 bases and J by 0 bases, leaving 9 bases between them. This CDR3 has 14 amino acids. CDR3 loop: CASIGGATNEKLFF. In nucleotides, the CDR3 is TGTGCCAGCATCGGGGGGGCAACTAATGAAAAACTGTTTTTT.

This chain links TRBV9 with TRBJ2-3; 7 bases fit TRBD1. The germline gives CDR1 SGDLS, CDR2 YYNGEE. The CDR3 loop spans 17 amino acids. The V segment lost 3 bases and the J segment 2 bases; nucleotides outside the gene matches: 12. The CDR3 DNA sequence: TGTGCCAGCAGCGCCCTGACAGGGAGTATTCCCACAGATACGCAGTATTTT. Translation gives CASSALTGSIPTDTQYF.

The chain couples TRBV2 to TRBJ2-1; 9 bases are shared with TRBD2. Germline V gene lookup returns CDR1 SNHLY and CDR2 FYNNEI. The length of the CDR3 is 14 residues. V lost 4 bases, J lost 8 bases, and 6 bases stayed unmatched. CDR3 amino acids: CASSASGVMDEQFF. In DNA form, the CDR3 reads TGTGCCAGCAGTGCTAGCGGGGTCATGGATGAGCAGTTCTTC. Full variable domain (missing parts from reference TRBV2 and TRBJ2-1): EPEVTQTPSHQVTQMGQEVILRCVPISNHLYFYWYRQILGQKVEFLVSFYNNEISEKSEIFDDQFSVERPDGSNFTLKIRSTKLEDSAMYFCASSASGVMDEQFFGPGTRLTVL.

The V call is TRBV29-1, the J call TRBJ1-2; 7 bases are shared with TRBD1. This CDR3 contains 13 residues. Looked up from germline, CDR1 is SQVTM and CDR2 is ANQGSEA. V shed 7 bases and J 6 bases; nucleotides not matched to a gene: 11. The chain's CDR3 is CSGFQGDGDGYTF. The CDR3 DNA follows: TGCAGCGGATTCCAGGGGGATGGGGATGGCTACACCTTC.

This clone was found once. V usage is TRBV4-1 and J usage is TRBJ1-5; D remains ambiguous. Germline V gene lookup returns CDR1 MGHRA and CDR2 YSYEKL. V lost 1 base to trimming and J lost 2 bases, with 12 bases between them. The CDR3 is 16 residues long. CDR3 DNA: TGCGCCAGCAGCCAAGTCCCCCCCGGAGGCAATCAGCCCCAGCATTTT. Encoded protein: CASSQVPPGGNQPQHF.

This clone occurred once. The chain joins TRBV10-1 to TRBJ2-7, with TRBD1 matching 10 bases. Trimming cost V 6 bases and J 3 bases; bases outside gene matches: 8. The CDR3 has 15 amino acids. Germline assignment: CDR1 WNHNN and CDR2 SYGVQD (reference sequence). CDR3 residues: CASSPDRGRIYEQYF. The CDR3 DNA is TGCGCCAGCAGCCCCGACAGGGGGCGCATCTACGAGCAGTACTTC.

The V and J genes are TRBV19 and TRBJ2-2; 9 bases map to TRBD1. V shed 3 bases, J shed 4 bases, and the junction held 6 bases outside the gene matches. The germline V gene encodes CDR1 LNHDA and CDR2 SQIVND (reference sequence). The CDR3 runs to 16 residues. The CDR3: CASSMLGTGSTGELFF. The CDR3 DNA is TGTGCCAGTAGTATGCTCGGGACAGGGTCCACCGGGGAGCTGTTTTTT. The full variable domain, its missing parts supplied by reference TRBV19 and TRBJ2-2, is DGGITQSPKYLFRKEGQNVTLSCEQNLNHDAMYWYRQDPGQGLRLIYYSQIVNDFQKGDIAEGYSVSREKKESFPLTVTSAQKNPTAFYLCASSMLGTGSTGELFFGEGSRLTVL.

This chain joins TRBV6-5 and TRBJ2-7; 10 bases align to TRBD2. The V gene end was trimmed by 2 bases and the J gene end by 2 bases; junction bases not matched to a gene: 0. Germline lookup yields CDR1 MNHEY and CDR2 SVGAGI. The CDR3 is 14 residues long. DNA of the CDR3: TGTGCCAGCAGTTACGGACTAGCGGCCTACGAGCAGTACTTC. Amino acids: CASSYGLAAYEQYF.

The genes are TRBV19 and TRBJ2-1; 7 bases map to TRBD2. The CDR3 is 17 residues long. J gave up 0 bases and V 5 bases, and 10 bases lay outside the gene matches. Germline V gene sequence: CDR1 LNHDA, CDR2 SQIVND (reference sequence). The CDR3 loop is CASSASQRGGSYNEQFF. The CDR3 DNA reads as TGTGCCAGTAGTGCATCCCAGCGGGGAGGCTCCTACAATGAGCAGTTCTTC. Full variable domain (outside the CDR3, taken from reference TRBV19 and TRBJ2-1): DGGITQSPKYLFRKEGQNVTLSCEQNLNHDAMYWYRQDPGQGLRLIYYSQIVNDFQKGDIAEGYSVSREKKESFPLTVTSAQKNPTAFYLCASSASQRGGSYNEQFFGPGTRLTVL.

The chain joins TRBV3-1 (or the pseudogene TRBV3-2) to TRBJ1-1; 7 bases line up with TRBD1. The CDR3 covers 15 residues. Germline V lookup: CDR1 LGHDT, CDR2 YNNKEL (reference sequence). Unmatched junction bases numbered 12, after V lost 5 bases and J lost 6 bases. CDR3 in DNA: TGTGCCAGCAGCACCCATCAGGGGGGATTCGCTGAAGCTTTCTTT. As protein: CASSTHQGGFAEAFF.

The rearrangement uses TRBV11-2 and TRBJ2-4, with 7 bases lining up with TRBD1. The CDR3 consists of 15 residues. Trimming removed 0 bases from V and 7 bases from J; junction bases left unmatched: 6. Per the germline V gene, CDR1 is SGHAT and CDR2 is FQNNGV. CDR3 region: CASSLEVTGWNIQYF. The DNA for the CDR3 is TGTGCCAGCAGCTTAGAGGTGACAGGGTGGAACATTCAGTACTTC.

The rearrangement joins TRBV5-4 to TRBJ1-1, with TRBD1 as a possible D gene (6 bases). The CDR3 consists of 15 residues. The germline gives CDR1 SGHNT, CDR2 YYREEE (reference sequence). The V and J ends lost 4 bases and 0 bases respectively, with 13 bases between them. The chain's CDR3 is CASSLRQALNTEAFF. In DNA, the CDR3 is TGTGCCAGCAGCCTCCGACAGGCTTTGAACACTGAAGCTTTCTTT. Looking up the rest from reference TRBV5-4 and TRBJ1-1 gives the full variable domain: ETGVTQSPTHLIKTRGQQVTLRCSSQSGHNTVSWYQQALGQGPQFIFQYYREEENGRGNFPPRFSGLQFPNYSSELNVNALELDDSALYLCASSLRQALNTEAFFGQGTRLTVV.